The sequence of this T cell receptor (beta chain) was determined in a study of neurological immune-mediated disorders. This clonotype was counted many times. PBMCs stored at -80 C, 2 million in total, were the source of the unsorted libraries. Each CDR3 protein gets one entry after TCRdb re-called the 5' RACE reads with MiXCR. The sample holds approximately 41,000 distinct CDR3 sequences, 2.5% seen once. The clonotype comes from a young man with multiple sclerosis. Sequencing used PBMCs.

The CDR3, as DNA: TGTGCCAGCAGCGTAGAACCGACATGGCAGCTCAACTATGGCTACACCTTC. This sequence encodes CASSVEPTWQLNYGYTF. This chain joins TRBV9 and TRBJ1-2; D remains ambiguous. Looked up from germline, CDR1 is SGDLS and CDR2 is YYNGEE. V dropped 0 bases and J dropped 2 bases, with 17 bases sitting between them. This CDR3 has 17 amino acids.